This T cell receptor (beta chain) was profiled in a study of vaccination and CD4 T cells after COVID-19. Study context: Median time from second vaccine dose to sampling was roughly 72 days (14 to 241).

Germline V gene data show CDR1 as SGHAT and CDR2 as FQNNGV. This CDR3 is 13 amino acids long. With 0 bases removed from V and 6 bases from J, the gap between germline ends came to 9 bases. Researchers used the Oncomine TCR Beta short-read assay to sequence DNA from cultured CD4+ T cells. After culture, CD4+ T cells served as the source for genomic DNA extraction. MiXCR, run by TCRdb on the PCR reads, gives a single entry per CDR3 protein. In the table there are just over 20,000 distinct CDR3 sequences, under 55% of which are singletons. Points on this clonotype: Its antigen is still unknown.

The treatment here: roughly 10-day PBMC culture with coronavirus spike peptide pools or control peptides (ViraFEST assay). The sequenced sample was CD4+ T cells from blood, cultured in vitro. This sequence originates from a human donor who had recovered from COVID-19. The chain uses TRBV11-2 and TRBJ2-7; D remains ambiguous. The CDR3 spells CASSLDRKREQYF. Here the CDR3 DNA reads TGTGCCAGCAGCTTAGACAGAAAGCGCGAGCAGTACTTC. Variable domain in full (rest from reference TRBV11-2 and TRBJ2-7): EAGVAQSPRYKIIEKRQSVAFWCNPISGHATLYWYQQILGQGPKLLIQFQNNGVVDDSQLPKDRFSAERLKGVDSTLKIQPAKLEDSAVYLCASSLDRKREQYFGPGTRLTVT.